A single sample gave rise to the 20 T cell receptor beta chains below, sequenced in a study of monozygotic twins with inflammatory bowel disease. Following a re-call of the 5' RACE reads, TCRdb has one entry per CDR3 protein and lacks DNA. The repertoire table contains around 230,000 distinct CDR3 sequences. The sequenced sample consisted of blood. The receptors were gathered from a human donor with ulcerative colitis or Crohn's disease, or a healthy co-twin of an affected twin (not recorded which).

V and J are TRBV2 and TRBJ2-2. The CDR3 has 14 residues. Per germline, CDR1 SNHLY and CDR2 FYNNEI. CDR3 amino acids: CASSEELNTGELFF.

This chain connects TRBV7-9 to TRBJ2-3; there is no DNA to check the TCRdb D call of TRBD1. The CDR3 runs to 15 residues. From germline, CDR1 is SEHNR and CDR2 FQNEAQ (reference sequence). CDR3 amino acids: CASSRLSQSTDTQYF.

The J gene is TRBJ2-3, the V gene TRBV6-5; the TCRdb D gene call, TRBD1, has no DNA to confirm it. The CDR3 totals 18 residues. The germline V gene has CDR1 MNHEY and CDR2 SVGAGI. This CDR3 is CASSYGTPGQKFFDTQYF.

This sequence joins TRBV27 and TRBJ1-1; TCRdb names TRBD1, which stays unverified in the absence of DNA. From germline, CDR1 is MNHEY and CDR2 SMNVEV (reference sequence). CDR3 length: 13 residues. The CDR3 sequence: CASSFTGVTEAFF.

The chain joins TRBV6-4 to TRBJ2-1; without DNA, the TCRdb call of TRBD1 cannot be checked. CDR1 is MRHNA, CDR2 SNTAGT, per germline. CDR3 size: 16 residues. CDR3 region: CASSDLGGGSYNEQFF.

CDR3 region: CASSRTAFNEKLFF. The gene calls are TRBV5-8 and TRBJ1-4; the TCRdb call, TRBD1, lacks DNA for checking. CDR3 length: 14 residues. Germline V gene data show CDR1 as SGHTS and CDR2 as YDEGEE.

The V gene is TRBV18, the J gene TRBJ2-7; the D call from TCRdb, TRBD2, cannot be confirmed without DNA. This CDR3 is 14 amino acids long. CDR1 is KGHSH, CDR2 LQKENI, per germline. This CDR3 reads CASSPRSAAYEQYF.

This chain connects TRBV28 to TRBJ2-3; the D call from TCRdb, TRBD1, cannot be confirmed without DNA. CDR1 MDHEN and CDR2 SYDVKM come from the germline V gene. This CDR3 region has 14 residues. CDR3 amino acids: CASSLGQNTDTQYF.

V gene TRBV10-3 combines with J gene TRBJ2-2. Germline V CDR1 and CDR2: ENHRY, SYGVKD. The CDR3 loop spans 13 amino acids. This chain's CDR3 is CAISEGRTGELFF.

The chain employs TRBV7-2 and TRBJ2-3; with no DNA, the TCRdb D assignment of TRBD2 cannot be verified. Germline V gene lookup returns CDR1 SGHTA and CDR2 FQGNSA. The CDR3 is made up of 16 amino acids. The CDR3 sequence: CASSLEGSGGVGTQYF.

The J gene is TRBJ2-2, the V gene TRBV20-1; TCRdb outputs TRBD1, but without DNA this stays unchecked. The CDR3 is 12 residues long. Per the germline V gene, CDR1 is DFQATT and CDR2 is SNEGSKA (reference sequence). This CDR3 reads CSASPPAGELFF.

The V call is TRBV5-1, the J call TRBJ2-1; TCRdb calls TRBD2, which cannot be checked without DNA. There are 15 residues in the CDR3. Germline CDR1 SGHRS, CDR2 YFSETQ. CDR3 loop: CASSLGEVSLNEQFF.

The chain links TRBV20-1 to TRBJ2-5; TCRdb picks TRBD2, but there is no DNA to check that call. The germline V gene encodes CDR1 DFQATT and CDR2 SNEGSKA (reference sequence). The CDR3 has 17 amino acids. This chain's CDR3 is CSARDLRGGGKQETQYF.

This chain links TRBV20-1 with TRBJ1-3. CDR1 DFQATT and CDR2 SNEGSKA come from the germline V gene (reference sequence). This CDR3 is 15 amino acids long. The CDR3 sequence is CSARDTGTGGNTIYF.

V gene TRBV6-1 combines with J gene TRBJ1-2. Germline V gives CDR1 MNHNS, CDR2 SASEGT. The CDR3 runs to 15 residues. The CDR3: CASSARYSDWGGYTF.

The chain joins TRBV12-3 or TRBV12-4 to TRBJ1-3; checking the TCRdb D call of TRBD1 is not possible without DNA. The CDR3 is 15 residues long. Here the CDR3 reads CASTPAGSSGNTIYF.

This chain uses TRBV12-5 with TRBJ2-7; TCRdb lists TRBD1, though no DNA is available to test this call. Per the germline V gene, CDR1 is LGHNT and CDR2 is FRNRAP. The CDR3 consists of 16 residues. CDR3 loop: CASGLLTMDRGYEQYF.

V gene TRBV24-1 combines with J gene TRBJ2-6. CDR1 and CDR2 (germline): KGHDR, SFDVKD. The CDR3 has 17 amino acids. The CDR3 sequence is CATSETTGVSGANVLTF.

This sequence joins TRBV13 and TRBJ2-5; the D call of TRBD2 rests on TCRdb alone, since no DNA is present to check it. This CDR3 region has 20 residues. The V gene's germline CDR1 is PRHDT and CDR2 FYEKMQ (reference sequence). CDR3 protein: CASSPLPRRLASPIVETQYF.

This chain connects TRBV20-1 to TRBJ1-2; TCRdb gives TRBD1 as the D gene, but with no DNA this cannot be confirmed. The CDR3 covers 11 residues. The germline V gene has CDR1 DFQATT and CDR2 SNEGSKA (reference sequence). The CDR3 spells CSARDRAGYTF.